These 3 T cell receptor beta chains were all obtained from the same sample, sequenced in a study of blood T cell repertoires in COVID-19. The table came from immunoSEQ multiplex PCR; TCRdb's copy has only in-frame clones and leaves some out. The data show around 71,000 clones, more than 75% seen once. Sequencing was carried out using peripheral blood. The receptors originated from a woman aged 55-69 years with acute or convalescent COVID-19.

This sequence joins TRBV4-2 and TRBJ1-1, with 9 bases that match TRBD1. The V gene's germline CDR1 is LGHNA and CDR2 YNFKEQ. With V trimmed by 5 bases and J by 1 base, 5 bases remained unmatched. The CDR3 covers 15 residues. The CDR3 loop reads CASSTRTGENTEAFF. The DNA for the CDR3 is TGTGCCAGCAGCACTCGGACAGGGGAGAACACTGAAGCTTTCTTT.

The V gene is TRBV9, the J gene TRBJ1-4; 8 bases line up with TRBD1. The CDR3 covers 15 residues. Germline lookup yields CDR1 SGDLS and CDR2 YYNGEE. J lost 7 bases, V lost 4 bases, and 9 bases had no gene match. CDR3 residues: CASSTQGAWGEKLFF. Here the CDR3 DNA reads TGTGCCAGCAGCACCCAGGGGGCTTGGGGTGAAAAACTGTTTTTT.

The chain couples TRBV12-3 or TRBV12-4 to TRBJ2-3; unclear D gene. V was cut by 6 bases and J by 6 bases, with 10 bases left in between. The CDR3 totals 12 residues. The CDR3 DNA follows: TGTGCCAGCAGCCCAAACGCGGATACGCAGTATTTT. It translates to CASSPNADTQYF.